Each of the 5 T cell receptor beta chains below was sequenced from the same sample in a study of shared clonotypes between healthy human individuals. TCRdb's table, derived via immunoSEQ multiplex PCR, lists solely in-frame clones and lacks some. The data contain some 2.3 million clones, 85% to 95% of them singletons. Material for sequencing was naive CD4+ T cells from PBMCs. Indicated subset: CD45RA+ positively selected. Receptors were obtained from a man aged 18-30 years in good health. Some clones in this sample may be carry-over from other donors' samples.

The chain carries TRBV13 and TRBJ2-1; a weak D match, TRBD2 (6 bases). The germline V and J ends were trimmed by 0 bases and 0 bases, with 12 bases remaining between them. The CDR3 covers 17 residues. Germline CDR1 and CDR2: PRHDT and FYEKMQ (reference sequence). CDR3 coding DNA: TGTGCCAGCAGCTTAGGCCTAGCGCCTAGCTCCTACAATGAGCAGTTCTTC. Translated: CASSLGLAPSSYNEQFF.

V usage is TRBV28 and J usage is TRBJ2-7; 9 bases match TRBD2. Germline V gene data show CDR1 as MDHEN and CDR2 as SYDVKM. V dropped 11 bases and J dropped 6; count of bases not matched to a gene: 11. CDR3 size: 13 residues. The CDR3 reads CAARGGLAREQYF. CDR3 nucleotide sequence: TGTGCCGCCAGGGGGGGACTAGCTCGCGAGCAGTACTTC.

V is TRBV11-2 and J is TRBJ2-3; possibly TRBD1 or TRBD2 for D (5 bases each). V lost 1 base to trimming and J lost 3 bases, with 11 bases between them. The length of the CDR3 is 15 residues. The germline CDR1 and CDR2 sequences are SGHAT and FQNNGV. DNA for the CDR3: TGTGCCAGCAGCTTAGGGGGGTTGGTGACAGATACGCAGTATTTT. Its translation is CASSLGGLVTDTQYF.

The J gene is TRBJ2-3, the V gene TRBV28; no clear D gene. This CDR3 spans 14 amino acids. CDR1 MDHEN and CDR2 SYDVKM come from the germline V gene. Deletions cut 10 bases from V and 3 bases from J, with 17 bases between. CDR3 residues: CATETGYSTDTQYF. In DNA form, the CDR3 reads TGTGCCACCGAGACTGGGTACTCGACAGATACGCAGTATTTT.

Note on this clone: This sample includes further DNA sequences coding for the same CDR3. The chain combines TRBV20-1 with TRBJ2-7, with a possible D match to TRBD2 (5 bases). This CDR3 is built from 11 residues. The germline V and J ends were trimmed by 5 bases and 1 base, with 6 bases remaining between them. Germline V lookup: CDR1 DFQATT, CDR2 SNEGSKA (reference sequence). DNA for the CDR3: TGCAGTGCTGGGAGTTCCTACGAGCAGTACTTC. Translation gives CSAGSSYEQYF.